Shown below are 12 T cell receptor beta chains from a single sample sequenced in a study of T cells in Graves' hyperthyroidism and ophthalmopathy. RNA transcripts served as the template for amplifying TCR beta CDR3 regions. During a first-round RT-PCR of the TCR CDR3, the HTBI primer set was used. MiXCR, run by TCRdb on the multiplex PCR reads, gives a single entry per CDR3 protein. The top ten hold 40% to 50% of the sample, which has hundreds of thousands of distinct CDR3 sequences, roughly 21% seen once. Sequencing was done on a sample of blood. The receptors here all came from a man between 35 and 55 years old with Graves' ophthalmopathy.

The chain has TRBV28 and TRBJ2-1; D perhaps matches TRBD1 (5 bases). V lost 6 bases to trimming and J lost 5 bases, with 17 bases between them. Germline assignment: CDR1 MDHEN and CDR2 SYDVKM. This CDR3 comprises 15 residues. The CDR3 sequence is CASRTIYDRHNEQFF. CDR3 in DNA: TGTGCCAGCAGAACTATATATGACAGACACAATGAGCAGTTCTTC. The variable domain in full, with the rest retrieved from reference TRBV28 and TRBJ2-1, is DVKVTQSSRYLVKRTGEKVFLECVQDMDHENMFWYRQDPGLGLRLIYFSYDVKMKEKGDIPEGYSVSREKKERFSLILESASTNQTSMYLCASRTIYDRHNEQFFGPGTRLTVL.

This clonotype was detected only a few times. As DNA, the CDR3 is TGTGCCAGCAGCCCGCCCGGGACAGGGGATGGCTACACCTTC. This translates into CASSPPGTGDGYTF. V usage is TRBV7-9 and J usage is TRBJ1-2; TRBD1 agrees at 10 bases. V shed 5 bases, J shed 6 bases, and the junction held 6 bases outside the gene matches. The germline gives CDR1 SEHNR, CDR2 FQNEAQ (reference sequence). The CDR3 runs 14 residues.

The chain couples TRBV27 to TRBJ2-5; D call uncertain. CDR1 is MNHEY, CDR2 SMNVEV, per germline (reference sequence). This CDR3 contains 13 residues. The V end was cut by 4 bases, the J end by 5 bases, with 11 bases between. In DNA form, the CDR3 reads TGTGCCAGCAGTTCCTCCTCTATGGAGACCCAGTACTTC. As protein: CASSSSSMETQYF.

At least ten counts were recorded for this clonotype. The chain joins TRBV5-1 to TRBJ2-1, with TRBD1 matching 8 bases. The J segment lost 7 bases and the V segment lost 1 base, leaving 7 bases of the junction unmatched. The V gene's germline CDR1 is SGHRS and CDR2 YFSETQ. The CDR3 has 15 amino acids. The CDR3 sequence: CASSLRQGAENEQFF. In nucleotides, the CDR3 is TGCGCCAGCAGCTTGAGGCAGGGGGCTGAGAATGAGCAGTTCTTC.

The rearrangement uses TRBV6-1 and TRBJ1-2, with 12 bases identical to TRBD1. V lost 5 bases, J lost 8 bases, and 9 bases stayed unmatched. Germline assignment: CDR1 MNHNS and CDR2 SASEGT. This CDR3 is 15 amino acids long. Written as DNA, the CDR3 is TGTGCCAGCAGTCGGGGGACAGGGGGCAGGGACGGCTACACCTTC. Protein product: CASSRGTGGRDGYTF.

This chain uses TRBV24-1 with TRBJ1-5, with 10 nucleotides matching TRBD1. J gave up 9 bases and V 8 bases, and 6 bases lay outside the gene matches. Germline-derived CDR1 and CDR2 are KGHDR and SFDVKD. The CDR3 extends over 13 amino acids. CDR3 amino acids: CATKGTGEGPQHF. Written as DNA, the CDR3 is TGTGCCACCAAAGGGACAGGGGAGGGGCCCCAGCATTTT.

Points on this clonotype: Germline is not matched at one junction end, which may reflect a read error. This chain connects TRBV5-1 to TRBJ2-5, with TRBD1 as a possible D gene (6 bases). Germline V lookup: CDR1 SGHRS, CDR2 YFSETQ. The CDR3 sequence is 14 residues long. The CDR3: CASSSGTHGETQYF. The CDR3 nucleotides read TGCGCCAGTAGCTCCGGGACACATGGAGAGACCCAGTACTTC.

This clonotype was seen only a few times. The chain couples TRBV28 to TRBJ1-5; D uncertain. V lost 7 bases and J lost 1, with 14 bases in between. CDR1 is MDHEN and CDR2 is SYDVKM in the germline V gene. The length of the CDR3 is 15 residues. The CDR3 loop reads CASIDFVGSNQPQHF. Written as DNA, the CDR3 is TGTGCCAGCATCGACTTCGTAGGGAGCAATCAGCCCCAGCATTTT.

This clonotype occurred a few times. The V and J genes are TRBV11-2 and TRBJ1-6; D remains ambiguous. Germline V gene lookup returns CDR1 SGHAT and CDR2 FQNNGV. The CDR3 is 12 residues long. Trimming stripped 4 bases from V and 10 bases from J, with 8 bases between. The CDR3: CASSSPNSPLHF. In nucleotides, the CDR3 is TGTGCCAGCAGCTCCCCAAACTCACCCCTCCACTTT.

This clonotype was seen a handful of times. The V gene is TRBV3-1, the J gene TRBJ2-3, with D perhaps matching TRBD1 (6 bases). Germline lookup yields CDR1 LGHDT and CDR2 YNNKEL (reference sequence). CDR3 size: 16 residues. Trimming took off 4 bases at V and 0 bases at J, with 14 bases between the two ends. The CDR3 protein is CASSREAGESTDTQYF. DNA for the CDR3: TGTGCCAGCAGCCGAGAGGCAGGGGAAAGCACAGATACGCAGTATTTT.

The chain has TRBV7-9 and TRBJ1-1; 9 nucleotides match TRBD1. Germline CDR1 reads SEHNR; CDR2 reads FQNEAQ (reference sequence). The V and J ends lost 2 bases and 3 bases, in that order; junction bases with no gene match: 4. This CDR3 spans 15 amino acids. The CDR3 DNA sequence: TGTGCCAGCAGCTTAAGAAGGACAGGGGACACTGAAGCTTTCTTT. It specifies CASSLRRTGDTEAFF. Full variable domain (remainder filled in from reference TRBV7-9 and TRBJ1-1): DTGVSQNPRHKITKRGQNVTFRCDPISEHNRLYWYRQTLGQGPEFLTYFQNEAQLEKSRLLSDRFSAERPKGSFSTLEIQRTEQGDSAMYLCASSLRRTGDTEAFFGQGTRLTVV.

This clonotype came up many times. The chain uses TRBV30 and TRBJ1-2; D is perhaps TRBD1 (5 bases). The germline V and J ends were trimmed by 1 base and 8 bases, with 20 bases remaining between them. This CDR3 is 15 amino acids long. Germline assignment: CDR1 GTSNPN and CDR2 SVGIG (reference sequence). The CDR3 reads CAWSAFQGSRDGYTF. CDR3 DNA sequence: TGTGCCTGGAGTGCCTTTCAGGGAAGCCGAGACGGCTACACCTTC.